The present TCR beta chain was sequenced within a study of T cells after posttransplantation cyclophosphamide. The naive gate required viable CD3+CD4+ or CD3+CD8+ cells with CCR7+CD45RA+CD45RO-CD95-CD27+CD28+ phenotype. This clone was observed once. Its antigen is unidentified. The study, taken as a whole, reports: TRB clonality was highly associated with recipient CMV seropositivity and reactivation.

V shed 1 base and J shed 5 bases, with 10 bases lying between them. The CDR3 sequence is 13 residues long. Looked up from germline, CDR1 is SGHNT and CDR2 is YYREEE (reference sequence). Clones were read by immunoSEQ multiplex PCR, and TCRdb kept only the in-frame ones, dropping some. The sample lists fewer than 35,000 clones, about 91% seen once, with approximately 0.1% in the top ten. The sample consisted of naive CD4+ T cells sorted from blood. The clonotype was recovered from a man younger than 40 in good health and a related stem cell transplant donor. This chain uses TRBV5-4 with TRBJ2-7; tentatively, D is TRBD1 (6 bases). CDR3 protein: CASSLRDKDEQYF. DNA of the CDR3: TGTGCCAGCAGCTTGAGGGACAAGGACGAGCAGTACTTC.